Shown below are 13 T cell receptor beta chains from a single sample sequenced in a study of T cells expressing NK-cell markers. One entry per CDR3 protein, without DNA, is what TCRdb gives after re-calling the 5' RACE reads. There are roughly 150,000 distinct CDR3 sequences in the sample, with roughly 21% held by the top ten. Material for sequencing was blood T cells: a sorted CD56 or NKG2C T cell subset, CD4+ or CD8+ T cells, or bulk PBMC T cells (not recorded which). The source of these receptors is a man aged 18-69 years in good health.

The rearrangement joins TRBV11-2 to TRBJ2-7; the TCRdb call, TRBD1, lacks DNA for checking. This CDR3 is built from 14 residues. Germline CDR1 is SGHAT and CDR2 is FQNNGV. This CDR3 reads CASSLGGGTYEQYF.

V usage is TRBV27 and J usage is TRBJ2-2; TCRdb's D gene call, TRBD1, goes unchecked for lack of DNA. Per germline, CDR1 MNHEY and CDR2 SMNVEV (reference sequence). This CDR3 is built from 15 residues. The CDR3 loop reads CASSFGGAPTGELFF.

The chain is built from TRBV7-8 and TRBJ2-7. CDR3 length equals 15 residues. The germline V gene has CDR1 SGHVS and CDR2 FQNEAQ. CDR3 sequence: CASSPRTGSTYEQYF.

CDR3 residues: CATSLDRRNTEAFF. The chain links TRBV15 to TRBJ1-1; TCRdb proposes TRBD1, but this gene call is untestable without DNA. The germline CDR1 and CDR2 sequences are LNHNV and YYDKDF (reference sequence). The CDR3 has 14 amino acids.

The chain couples TRBV3-1 to TRBJ2-3; the D call from TCRdb, TRBD1, cannot be confirmed without DNA. The germline V gene has CDR1 LGHDT and CDR2 YNNKEL (reference sequence). The CDR3 has 17 amino acids. CDR3 residues: CASSQDTGHRGTDTQYF.

The chain links TRBV5-6 to TRBJ2-4; the D gene TCRdb calls, TRBD1, cannot be checked with no DNA. The germline gives CDR1 SGHDT, CDR2 YYEEEE. The CDR3 is 15 amino acids. CDR3: CASSRGSYAKNIQYF.

The chain recombines TRBV7-8 with TRBJ2-2; TCRdb reports TRBD1, a call that lacks DNA to check it against. CDR3 length: 14 amino acids. The germline CDR1 and CDR2 sequences are SGHVS and FQNEAQ. The CDR3 reads CASSLRGNTGELFF.

J is TRBJ1-1 and V is TRBV19. From germline, CDR1 is LNHDA and CDR2 SQIVND (reference sequence). This CDR3 region has 13 residues. This CDR3 is CASSIGGSVEAFF.

The chain carries TRBV20-1 and TRBJ2-7; TCRdb lists TRBD1, though no DNA is available to test this call. The CDR3 contains 15 residues. CDR1 is DFQATT and CDR2 is SNEGSKA in the germline V gene (reference sequence). The CDR3 sequence is CSAREVGGWDYEQYF.

V gene TRBV7-9 combines with J gene TRBJ2-1; checking the TCRdb D call of TRBD2 is not possible without DNA. CDR3 length: 14 residues. Germline V lookup: CDR1 SEHNR, CDR2 FQNEAQ (reference sequence). The CDR3 loop is CASSLGGGAPEQFF.

The chain carries TRBV7-8 and TRBJ2-7; the D gene TCRdb calls, TRBD2, cannot be checked with no DNA. Germline loops: CDR1 SGHVS, CDR2 FQNEAQ. This CDR3 is 15 amino acids long. The chain's CDR3 is CASSSIAGDPLEQYF. Full variable domain (remainder filled in from reference TRBV7-8 and TRBJ2-7): GAGVSQSPRYKVAKRGQDVALRCDPISGHVSLFWYQQALGQGPEFLTYFQNEAQLDKSGLPSDRFFAERPEGSVSTLKIQRTQQEDSAVYLCASSSIAGDPLEQYFGPGTRLTVT.

CDR3 protein: CACSQGNTEAFF. This sequence joins TRBV6-1 and TRBJ1-1; TCRdb indicates TRBD1, and absent DNA this call remains unverified. Germline V CDR1 and CDR2: MNHNS, SASEGT. CDR3 length: 12 residues.

The chain combines TRBV27 with TRBJ2-5; the D call of TRBD1 rests on TCRdb alone, since no DNA is present to check it. Germline CDR1 MNHEY, CDR2 SMNVEV (reference sequence). The CDR3 contains 16 residues. The CDR3 spells CASSFIRNRGPETQYF.